This T cell receptor beta chain was sequenced for a study of blood T cell repertoires in COVID-19. Study background: The origin of the acute and convalescent COVID-19 samples was the United States, Italy and Spain. The analysed material was cDNA or gDNA that came from T cells, B-cell-depleted T cells, or PBMCs.

V shed 4 bases, J shed 1 base, and the junction held 10 bases outside the gene matches. The CDR3 spans 17 residues. Germline assignment: CDR1 SGHDN and CDR2 FVKESK. How the authors handled the data: Amplified reference gene primers provided the basis for estimating nucleated cell counts. Using immunoSEQ multiplex PCR, the repertoire was profiled, and TCRdb retains in-frame clones only, with some absent. V and J calls plus clone size are reproduced from that table; the DNA served to infer D and trimming. The sample includes under 300,000 clones, 70% to 85% of them seen just once. The TCR originated in a woman older than 75 with active or convalescent COVID-19. Sample: peripheral blood. The rearrangement uses TRBV14 and TRBJ2-5, with TRBD1 identical over 9 bases. The CDR3 protein is CASSRRDRVFGQETQYF. The CDR3 DNA is TGTGCCAGCAGCCGCCGGGACAGGGTGTTCGGCCAAGAGACCCAGTACTTC.